The rows below give T cell receptor beta chains drawn from one sample of a study of blood T cells in healthy people across ages. TCRdb itself ran the 5' RACE reads through MiXCR, one entry per CDR3 protein. The sample records around 1.5 million distinct CDR3 sequences, roughly 32% being singletons. The source material was blood. Receptor source: a woman between 25 and 40 years old in good health. The CDR3 runs from the conserved cysteine through the conserved F or W. Fields, in order: clone size, CDR3 length, D gene, V gene, J gene, CDR3 DNA, CDR3 protein. The D gene is left open where the match is weak. Clone sizes are given selectively: once, few, many, or a class where the clone is expanded.

few	12	NA	TRBV20-1	TRBJ2-5	TGCAGTGCAGAATCGGTAGGAGAGACCCAGTACTTC	CSAESVGETQYF
few	13	NA	TRBV6-5	TRBJ2-3	TGTGCCAGCAGGCAGTTACGGGCAGATACGCAGTATTTT	CASRQLRADTQYF
few	12	NA	TRBV7-9	TRBJ1-2	TGTGCCAGCAGCTTAGTCACATATGGCTACACCTTC	CASSLVTYGYTF
once	13	NA	TRBV25-1	TRBJ1-6	TGTGCCAGCAGTGTGGGGCTTCATTCACCCCTCCACTTT	CASSVGLHSPLHF
many	13	NA	TRBV20-1	TRBJ2-3	TGCAGTGCTAGGGGGAGGGGGACAGATACGCAGTATTTT	CSARGRGTDTQYF
NA	14	NA	TRBV28	TRBJ1-2	TGCGCCAGCACCCCCACCGGCCCAACGGTGGGCTACACCTTC	CASTPTGPTVGYTF
NA	15	TRBD2	TRBV5-1	TRBJ2-7	TGCGCCAGCAGCGGAGCTACTAGCGACTCCTACGAGCAGTACTTC	CASSGATSDSYEQYF
NA	14	NA	TRBV20-1	TRBJ2-1	TGCAGTGCCGCAGAATACAGCTCCTACAATGAGCAGTTCTTC	CSAAEYSSYNEQFF
NA	18	TRBD2	TRBV10-3	TRBJ2-5	TGTGCCATCAGCGGCGGGACTAGCGGGAGGGCCGTAGGAGAGACCCAGTACTTC	CAISGGTSGRAVGETQYF
NA	15	NA	TRBV20-1	TRBJ2-3	TGCAGTGCCCCTGACCCTAGTTTTAGCGCAGATACGCAGTATTTT	CSAPDPSFSADTQYF
few	14	NA	TRBV18	TRBJ2-7	TGTGCCAGCTCACCACGGCGGCAGACCTACGAGCAGTACTTC	CASSPRRQTYEQYF
few	16	NA	TRBV30	TRBJ2-1	TGTGCCTGGAGCCCCTTGACCCTTAGCTCCTACAATGAGCAGTTCTTC	CAWSPLTLSSYNEQFF
NA	13	NA	TRBV12-3/TRBV12-4	TRBJ2-3	TGTGCCAGCCAGGGATCCAGCACAGATGCGCAGTATTTT	CASQGSSTDAQYF
once	13	NA	TRBV19	TRBJ1-5	TGTGCCAGTGGTGGGCATAGCAATCAGCCCCAGCATTTT	CASGGHSNQPQHF
NA	15	NA	TRBV6-6	TRBJ2-7	TGTGCCAGCAGTTACGCCCGACCTAGCTCCTACGAGCAGTACTTC	CASSYARPSSYEQYF
many	13	NA	TRBV7-8	TRBJ2-3	TGTGCCAGCAGCTTAGAATCTACGGAGACGCAGTATTTT	CASSLESTETQYF
few	14	NA	TRBV2	TRBJ1-1	TGTGCCAGCAGAAGACTCCAGGGGAACACTGAAGCTTTCTTT	CASRRLQGNTEAFF
NA	14	NA	TRBV20-1	TRBJ1-6	TGCAGTGCTAGATCCAGGGTTGGTAATTCACCCCTCCACTTT	CSARSRVGNSPLHF
few	14	TRBD2	TRBV20-1	TRBJ2-1	TGCAGTGCACAGCGGGGGGCCTTATACAGTGAGCAGTTCTTC	CSAQRGALYSEQFF
NA	18	TRBD2	TRBV7-2	TRBJ2-3	TGTGCCAGCAGCTTAGGACGGGCAGGCGGGGGAGGCACAGATACGCAGTATTTT	CASSLGRAGGGGTDTQYF
NA	15	NA	TRBV18	TRBJ2-3	TGTGCCAGCTCACCTCTTCAGGTTGGGCATGATACGCAGTATTTT	CASSPLQVGHDTQYF
NA	14	TRBD2	TRBV28	TRBJ2-7	TGTGCCAGCAATCGGGGAGGGGACTCCTACGAGCAGTACTTC	CASNRGGDSYEQYF
NA	16	NA	TRBV2	TRBJ2-7	TGTGCCAGCAGTGAAGGTCCGGGGCCCGAGACCTACGAGCAGTACTTC	CASSEGPGPETYEQYF
few	17	NA	TRBV5-1	TRBJ1-6	TGCGCCAGCAGCTTGGGTCAGGAATCCTGGAGTAATTCACCCCTCCACTTT	CASSLGQESWSNSPLHF
few	14	TRBD2	TRBV7-6	TRBJ2-1	TGTGCCAGCAGCCCTGCAGCGGGGTACAATGAGCAGTTCTTC	CASSPAAGYNEQFF
NA	11	TRBD1	TRBV6-4	TRBJ2-1	TGTGCCAGCAGGGACAGGTATGAGCAGTTCTTC	CASRDRYEQFF
NA	16	NA	TRBV20-1	TRBJ2-5	TGCAGTGCTAGAATGGAGGGCCGGACCCGGGGAGAGACCCAGTACTTC	CSARMEGRTRGETQYF
many	14	TRBD1	TRBV7-2	TRBJ2-7	TGTGCCAGCAGTTCCAGGGGGCTCTCCTACGAGCAGTACTTC	CASSSRGLSYEQYF
NA	15	TRBD1	TRBV4-1	TRBJ2-7	TGCGCCAGCAGCCACGGACAGGGGGCGGTGGACGAGCAGTACTTC	CASSHGQGAVDEQYF
few	14	TRBD2	TRBV20-1	TRBJ2-7	TGCAGTGCTAGGTGGCTAGCGGGTCTCTACGAGCAGTACTTC	CSARWLAGLYEQYF
few	13	NA	TRBV12-3/TRBV12-4	TRBJ2-7	TGTGCCAGCAAAACCGACAGGAGCTACGAGCAGTACTTC	CASKTDRSYEQYF
NA	11	NA	TRBV29-1	TRBJ1-1	TGCAGCGTAAAAGGGAACACTGAAGCTTTCTTT	CSVKGNTEAFF
NA	15	NA	TRBV7-9	TRBJ1-1	TGTGCCAGCAGCCCGGGGGGCGTGGGGAACACTGAAGCTTTCTTT	CASSPGGVGNTEAFF
once	14	NA	TRBV4-1	TRBJ1-4	TGCGCCAGCAGCCAAGTGGGCGCATGGGAAAAACTGTTTTTT	CASSQVGAWEKLFF
few	14	NA	TRBV24-1	TRBJ2-7	TGTGCCACCAGTGATTCAGGGAAGAGCGACGAGCAGTACTTC	CATSDSGKSDEQYF
NA	14	NA	TRBV7-9	TRBJ2-4	TGTGCCAGCAGCGCCCTGATAGCCAAAAACATTCAGTACTTC	CASSALIAKNIQYF
NA	13	NA	TRBV6-6	TRBJ2-2	TGTGCCAGCAGGTGGGGGCCTCGGGGGGAGCTGTTTTTT	CASRWGPRGELFF
NA	16	TRBD2	TRBV4-2	TRBJ2-1	TGTGCCAGCAGCCAAATCTACAGCGGGGCCTACAATGAGCAGTTCTTC	CASSQIYSGAYNEQFF
few	15	TRBD2	TRBV27	TRBJ2-1	TGTGCCAGCAGGACGGCGGGGGGGGCCGGGAATGAGCAGTTCTTC	CASRTAGGAGNEQFF
NA	17	NA	TRBV20-1	TRBJ1-6	TGCAGTGCTAGGGATCAAAGGCAGAGCTCCTATAATTCACCCCTCCACTTT	CSARDQRQSSYNSPLHF
NA	17	NA	TRBV7-9	TRBJ1-1	TGTGCCAGCAGCTTAATCGGCGGGCTGGGAAAAGACACTGAAGCTTTCTTT	CASSLIGGLGKDTEAFF
once	16	NA	TRBV4-1	TRBJ2-1	TGCGCCAGCAGCCAAGACCCGAGCTCGGGTTACAATGAGCAGTTCTTC	CASSQDPSSGYNEQFF
NA	17	NA	TRBV7-7	TRBJ1-1	TGTGCCAGCAGCCCGCTCCCTAGGGAGAAGGGGAAGACTGAAGCTTTCTTT	CASSPLPREKGKTEAFF
few	15	NA	TRBV5-1	TRBJ2-3	TGCGCCAGCAGCTTGGCAGGCTATAGCACAGATACGCAGTATTTT	CASSLAGYSTDTQYF
NA	15	NA	TRBV7-9	TRBJ2-5	TGTGCCAGCAGCTTGGGGGGACCCCGGGGAGAGACCCAGTACTTC	CASSLGGPRGETQYF
once	15	TRBD2	TRBV2	TRBJ2-1	TGTGCCGGCGGGGGACGGGGACGGCGGGGCAATGAGCAGTTCTTC	CAGGGRGRRGNEQFF
NA	15	NA	TRBV5-1	TRBJ2-2	TGCGCCAGCAGCCTCGGGTCAACGGGGACCGGGGAGCTGTTTTTT	CASSLGSTGTGELFF
many	17	NA	TRBV12-3/TRBV12-4	TRBJ2-7	TGTGCCAGCAGTCCGTCTCGAGGGGGGCAGGGAACCTACGAGCAGTACTTC	CASSPSRGGQGTYEQYF
NA	17	NA	TRBV7-6	TRBJ2-5	TGTGCCAGCACCACGGGCCCCGGAACTGGCCGACCTGAGACCCAGTACTTC	CASTTGPGTGRPETQYF
NA	14	NA	TRBV3-1	TRBJ1-1	TGTGCCAGCAGCCAAGCCACAGTGAACACTGAAGCTTTCTTT	CASSQATVNTEAFF
NA	16	TRBD1	TRBV7-9	TRBJ2-1	TGTGCCAGCAGCAAAGTAGGGACAGGGCCCTACAATGAGCAGTTCTTC	CASSKVGTGPYNEQFF
NA	15	TRBD2	TRBV6-2/TRBV6-3	TRBJ2-7	TGTGCCAGCAGTTACAGCCTAGCGGACTACTACGAGCAGTACTTC	CASSYSLADYYEQYF
NA	16	NA	TRBV5-5	TRBJ2-7	TGTGCCAGCAGCTTGGATTGGGCCTTGAGCTCCTACGAGCAGTACTTC	CASSLDWALSSYEQYF
few	17	NA	TRBV5-1	TRBJ2-2	TGCGCCAGCAGCGGTGCGGAGACAATTGGGGTCACCGGGGAGCTGTTTTTT	CASSGAETIGVTGELFF